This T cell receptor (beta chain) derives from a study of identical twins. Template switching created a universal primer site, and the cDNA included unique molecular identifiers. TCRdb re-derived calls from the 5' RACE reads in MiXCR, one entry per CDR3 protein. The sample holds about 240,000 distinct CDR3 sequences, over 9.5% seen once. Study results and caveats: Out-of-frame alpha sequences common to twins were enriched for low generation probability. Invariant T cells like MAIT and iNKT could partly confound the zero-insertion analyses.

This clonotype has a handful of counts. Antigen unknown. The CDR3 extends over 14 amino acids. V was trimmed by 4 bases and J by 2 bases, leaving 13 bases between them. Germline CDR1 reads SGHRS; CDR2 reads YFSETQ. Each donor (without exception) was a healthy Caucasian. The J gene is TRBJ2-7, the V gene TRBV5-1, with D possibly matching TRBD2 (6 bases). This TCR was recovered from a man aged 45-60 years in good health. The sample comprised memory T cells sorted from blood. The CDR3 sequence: CASSPSGSTYEQYF. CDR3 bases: TGCGCCAGCAGCCCAAGCGGGTCTACCTACGAGCAGTACTTC.